This T cell receptor (beta chain) was captured in a study of cytomegalovirus exposure and HLA in healthy donors. Healthy bone marrow donors supplied every sample. Overall study results and limits: The study had only CMV serostatus as immune exposure information. Overall, roughly 170 TCR beta chains were annotated as cytomegalovirus-associated. As confirmed in vitro, a few CMV-associated chains were specific for CMV antigens.

Amplification used 60 Vbeta primers and 13 Jbeta primers. Produced via immunoSEQ multiplex PCR; TCRdb's table is partial and in-frame only. Of some 170,000 clones in the sample, 75% to 85% were seen once. On this clone: Its antigen is undetermined.

CDR3 length: 13 amino acids. V was clipped by 3 bases and J by 6 bases; unmatched bases: 6. The germline gives CDR1 GTSNPN, CDR2 SVGIG (reference sequence). The chain has TRBV30 and TRBJ1-2; 8 bases fit TRBD1. The TCR was taken from a woman aged 50 to 60 in good health and CMV-seronegative. The sample comprised PBMCs. The CDR3 DNA sequence: TGTGCCTGGAGGCGACAGGGGATAGATGGCTACACCTTC. As protein: CAWRRQGIDGYTF.